At least ten counts were recorded for the clone carrying this TCR beta chain. What it binds is unknown. Germline CDR1 is DFQATT and CDR2 is SNEGSKA (reference sequence). The CDR3 is 13 residues long. J was trimmed by 3 bases and V by 5 bases; bases with no gene match: 5. Other autoimmune diseases, uncontrolled infections, pregnancy or lactation led to the exclusion of patients. It was on clinical symptoms, serum thyroxine, TRAb, thyroid ultrasound and orbital computed tomography that diagnosis relied. These data originate in a study of Graves' ophthalmopathy and Graves' hyperthyroidism. Whole-study findings and limits: Ophthalmopathy cases were distinguished from stable hyperthyroidism by a 13-signature model, reaching over 85% sensitivity and about 81% specificity. Sensitivity of around 67% and specificity of 72% to 85% were achieved by the model that predicted ophthalmopathy progression.

Scientists amplified the TCR beta CDR3 regions from RNA transcripts. Second-round multiplex PCR followed a first-round RT-PCR using HTBI primers. TCRdb processed the multiplex PCR reads anew with MiXCR; each CDR3 protein has one entry. This table holds about 400,000 distinct CDR3 sequences, 15% to 20% found once. The sequencing sample was made of peripheral blood. The TCR comes from a woman between 18 and 29 years old with Graves' ophthalmopathy. The V gene is TRBV20-1, the J gene TRBJ1-2, with 8 bases that match TRBD1. CDR3 in DNA: TGCAGTGCTCTCAGGGGGCGCGACTATGGCTACACCTTC. Protein sequence: CSALRGRDYGYTF.